The clone carrying this T cell receptor beta chain was seen ten or more times. Its matching antigen is unknown. Germline V lookup: CDR1 LGHNA, CDR2 YSLEER. V lost 3 bases and J 0 bases, leaving 18 bases between the germline ends. The CDR3 is made up of 18 amino acids. This specimen belongs to a study of response to subunit inactivated influenza vaccine. Study-wide results and caveats: Authors proposed each seasonal influenza vaccination draws in few new T cells.

TCRdb redid the calling of the RT-PCR reads with MiXCR, one entry per CDR3 protein. The table lists just under 250,000 distinct CDR3 sequences, 12% of them singletons. The sequences come from non-naive T cells sorted from PBMCs, collected roughly 15 days before vaccination. The genes are TRBV4-3 and TRBJ1-3; TRBD1 might be the D (5 bases). The origin of this receptor is a man between 45 and 60 years old who received an inactivated influenza vaccine. CDR3 sequence reads: CASSQGRASGGSGNTIYF. The CDR3 DNA reads TGCGCCAGCAGCCAGGGCAGGGCCTCCGGCGGCTCTGGAAACACCATATATTTT.